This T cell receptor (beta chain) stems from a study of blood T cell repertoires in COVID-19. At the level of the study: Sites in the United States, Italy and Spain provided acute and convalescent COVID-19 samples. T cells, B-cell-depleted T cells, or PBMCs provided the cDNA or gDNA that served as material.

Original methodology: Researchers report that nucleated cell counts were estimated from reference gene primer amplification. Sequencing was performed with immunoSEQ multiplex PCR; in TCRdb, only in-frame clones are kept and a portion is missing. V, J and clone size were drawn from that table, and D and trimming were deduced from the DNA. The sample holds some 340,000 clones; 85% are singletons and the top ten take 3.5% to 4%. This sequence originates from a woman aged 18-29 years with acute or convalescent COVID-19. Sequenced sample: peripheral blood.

CDR3 sequence reads: CASSTGDHEQYF. DNA of the CDR3: TGTGCCAGCAGTACAGGGGACCACGAGCAGTACTTC. V usage is TRBV28 and J usage is TRBJ2-7, with 7 bases matching TRBD1. V trimming: 5 bases; J trimming: 5 bases; junction bases outside the gene matches: 3. The CDR3 spans 12 residues. The germline gives CDR1 MDHEN, CDR2 SYDVKM.